A single sample is the source of the 12 T cell receptor beta chains below, sequenced in a study of T cell repertoires in cytomegalovirus infection. Using its own MiXCR run on the reads, TCRdb lists one record per CDR3 protein. Of 200,000 or so distinct CDR3 sequences listed, roughly 27% are singletons. Sequencing was performed on PBMCs. The receptors were sampled from a human donor in good health (CMV status not recorded). Some clones in this sample may be carry-over from other donors' samples.

A few counts support this clonotype. V gene TRBV12-3 or TRBV12-4 combines with J gene TRBJ1-1; D is ambiguous. Trimming shortened V by 5 bases and J by 0 bases, and 16 bases separated the two germline ends. CDR3 size: 16 residues. CDR3 in amino acids: CASSPRTERMNTEAFF. In DNA form, the CDR3 reads TGTGCCAGCAGTCCCCGGACCGAGAGAATGAACACTGAAGCTTTCTTT.

The gene calls are TRBV2 and TRBJ1-1; a possible D gene is TRBD1 (5 bases). This CDR3 contains 15 residues. Trimming cost V 6 bases and J 7 bases, with 21 bases left between them. The germline V gene has CDR1 SNHLY and CDR2 FYNNEI. As DNA, the CDR3 is TGTGCCAGCAGAGCAGGGAGGGGAGGGAATGATGAAGCTTTCTTT. Its protein product is CASRAGRGGNDEAFF.

The V and J genes are TRBV19 and TRBJ1-1; D remains ambiguous. This CDR3 spans 13 amino acids. Germline V gives CDR1 LNHDA, CDR2 SQIVND (reference sequence). The V and J ends lost 3 bases and 5 bases respectively, with 10 bases between them. This chain's CDR3 is CASSIFVRTEAFF. In DNA, the CDR3 is TGTGCCAGTAGTATCTTCGTCAGAACTGAAGCTTTCTTT. The variable domain in full, with the rest retrieved from reference TRBV19 and TRBJ1-1, is DGGITQSPKYLFRKEGQNVTLSCEQNLNHDAMYWYRQDPGQGLRLIYYSQIVNDFQKGDIAEGYSVSREKKESFPLTVTSAQKNPTAFYLCASSIFVRTEAFFGQGTRLTVV.

This chain links TRBV5-4 with TRBJ1-2; 10 bases are a match to TRBD1. This CDR3 region has 16 residues. Germline CDR1 reads SGHNT; CDR2 reads YYREEE (reference sequence). J was trimmed by 2 bases and V by 4 bases; bases with no gene match: 8. The CDR3: CASSPGTGEGNYGYTF. CDR3 sequence (DNA): TGTGCCAGCAGCCCTGGGACAGGGGAAGGAAACTATGGCTACACCTTC.

V is TRBV6-6 and J is TRBJ2-2, with D hard to call. Germline V lookup: CDR1 MNHNY, CDR2 SVGAGI (reference sequence). V gave up 2 bases and J gave up 8 bases, with 12 bases separating them. The CDR3 is 14 residues long. The CDR3 DNA reads as TGTGCCAGCAGTTACCCTCCAAAAGCGGGGGAGCTGTTTTTT. Amino acid sequence: CASSYPPKAGELFF.

The chain employs TRBV12-3 or TRBV12-4 and TRBJ2-2; D not resolved. This CDR3 spans 13 amino acids. V lost 6 bases, J lost 7 bases, and 12 bases lay in between. The CDR3 DNA sequence: TGTGCCAGCAGATGGGAAAGGGTCGGGGAGCTGTTTTTT. It specifies CASRWERVGELFF.

The chain combines TRBV29-1 with TRBJ2-2, with D tentatively TRBD2 (5 bases). This CDR3 region has 13 residues. Germline CDR1 and CDR2: SQVTM and ANQGSEA. V gave up 4 bases and J gave up 3 bases, with 9 bases separating them. CDR3 region: CSVGGLYTGELFF. CDR3 DNA sequence: TGCAGCGTTGGAGGGTTATACACCGGGGAGCTGTTTTTT.

This chain links TRBV11-2 with TRBJ1-1; D remains unclear. V lost 5 bases and J lost 2, with 12 bases in between. Per germline, CDR1 SGHAT and CDR2 FQNNGV. The CDR3 totals 14 residues. For the CDR3, the DNA is TGTGCCAGCAGCGCGACATTTTACAACACTGAAGCTTTCTTT. This gives the protein CASSATFYNTEAFF.

The chain has TRBV11-2 and TRBJ1-4; 8 bases align to TRBD1. The junction had 7 bases not matched to a gene; V was cut back by 2 bases and J by 8 bases. There are 15 residues in the CDR3. Germline V gene sequence: CDR1 SGHAT, CDR2 FQNNGV. CDR3 sequence (DNA): TGTGCCAGCAGCTTAACCGGACAGGGTGTAGAAAAACTGTTTTTT. This gives the protein CASSLTGQGVEKLFF.

The rearrangement uses TRBV5-1 and TRBJ2-3, with D hard to call. CDR1 and CDR2 from the germline V gene are SGHRS and YFSETQ. V dropped 0 bases and J dropped 0 bases, with 8 bases sitting between them. The CDR3 has 15 amino acids. As DNA, the CDR3 is TGCGCCAGCAGCTTGGAAGGTGCTAGCACAGATACGCAGTATTTT. As protein: CASSLEGASTDTQYF.

The V and J genes are TRBV5-4 and TRBJ2-7; D not resolved. V gave up 0 bases and J gave up 0 bases, with 10 bases separating them. Germline V CDR1 and CDR2: SGHNT, YYREEE (reference sequence). This CDR3 is 15 amino acids long. CDR3 in amino acids: CASSLEAANSYEQYF. The CDR3 DNA reads as TGTGCCAGCAGCTTGGAGGCAGCCAACTCCTACGAGCAGTACTTC.

The chain couples TRBV10-3 to TRBJ1-1; D might be TRBD1 (5 bases). CDR1 is ENHRY and CDR2 is SYGVKD in the germline V gene. This CDR3 comprises 13 residues. Trimming left V 7 bases short and J 0 bases short, with 9 bases between. The CDR3 DNA reads TGTGCCATCACTGGGACGGTGAACACTGAAGCTTTCTTT. As protein: CAITGTVNTEAFF.